A single sample is the source of the 23 T cell receptor beta chains below, sequenced in a study of read filtering for tumor transcriptome and immune sequencing. Molecular barcoded adaptors covering alpha/delta and beta/gamma chains were used on around 400 ng RNA. TCRdb redid the calling of the reads with MiXCR, one entry per CDR3 protein. This sample has fewer than 30,000 distinct CDR3 sequences, with over 13% found just once. Sequencing was done on a sample of a population of CD138-negative cells sorted from bone marrow. The receptors stem from a donor over 35 with multiple myeloma.

As to this clonotype: One end of the junction varies from germline; a read error may be responsible. The chain employs TRBV11-2 and TRBJ2-1; 7 bases line up with TRBD2. CDR1 is SGHAT, CDR2 FQNNGV, per germline. The CDR3 consists of 15 residues. As DNA, the CDR3 is TGTGCCAGCAGCTTGGGACTACCCGAGGGCAATGAGCAGTCCTTC. This codes for CASSLGLPEGNEQSF.

In the case of this clonotype: This could be a read error, since a much larger clone is one nucleotide away. The CDR3 carries no conserved terminal phenylalanine or tryptophan, so it likely arises from a read error. This chain joins TRBV28 and TRBJ2-4; possibly TRBD1 for D (6 bases). The CDR3 covers 16 residues. The germline V gene encodes CDR1 MDHEN and CDR2 SYDVKM. V lost 5 bases and J 1 base, leaving 15 bases between the germline ends. In DNA form, the CDR3 reads TGTGCCAGCAGTCTATTACAGGGATCGGCCAAAAACATTCAGTACCTC. Amino acid sequence: CASSLLQGSAKNIQYL.

The rearrangement uses TRBV5-1 and TRBJ2-5; no reliable D call. The V and J ends lost 0 bases and 5 bases respectively, with 8 bases between them. Germline CDR1 is SGHRS and CDR2 is YFSETQ. The CDR3 consists of 13 residues. The CDR3 DNA reads TGCGCCAGCAGCTTGGACTCGACGGAGACCCAGTACTTC. As protein: CASSLDSTETQYF.

Turning to this clonotype: A much bigger clone sits one base away, suggesting this may be a read error. The final CDR3 position lacks the conserved phenylalanine or tryptophan, pointing to a likely read error. V and J are TRBV20-1 and TRBJ1-1, with TRBD1 as a possible D gene (5 bases). Trimming shortened V by 4 bases and J by 7 bases, and 16 bases separated the two germline ends. CDR1 and CDR2 (germline): DFQATT, SNEGSKA (reference sequence). The CDR3 loop spans 13 amino acids. CDR3 nucleotides: TGCAGTGCTACCCAAGGGGCAGCCGGTGAAGCTTTCTCT. Protein sequence: CSATQGAAGEAFS.

Many counts were recorded for this clonotype. V gene TRBV7-9 combines with J gene TRBJ2-7; 8 bases line up with TRBD1. Trimming removed 2 bases from V and 3 bases from J; junction bases left unmatched: 9. Germline lookup yields CDR1 SEHNR and CDR2 FQNEAQ (reference sequence). CDR3 length equals 16 residues. In nucleotides, the CDR3 is TGTGCCAGCAGCTTATACCTTTTCGGACAGGGCTACGAGCAGTACTTC. Protein product: CASSLYLFGQGYEQYF. Based on the CDR3 plus reference TRBV7-9 and TRBJ2-7, the full variable domain is DTGVSQNPRHKITKRGQNVTFRCDPISEHNRLYWYRQTLGQGPEFLTYFQNEAQLEKSRLLSDRFSAERPKGSFSTLEIQRTEQGDSAMYLCASSLYLFGQGYEQYFGPGTRLTVT.

In this sample, this clonotype turned up many times. This chain uses TRBV7-2 with TRBJ2-5; D is perhaps TRBD1 (5 bases). The CDR3 extends over 14 amino acids. Germline V lookup: CDR1 SGHTA, CDR2 FQGNSA. V was cut by 5 bases and J by 1 base, with 11 bases left in between. In nucleotides, the CDR3 is TGTGCCAGCAGCACACGACAGATCCAAGAGACCCAGTACTTC. This encodes CASSTRQIQETQYF.

This clonotype was recorded many times. The J gene is TRBJ2-2, the V gene TRBV10-3, with no clear D. V was shortened by 3 bases and J by 1 base, with 12 bases between the two germline ends. There are 16 residues in the CDR3. Germline CDR1 is ENHRY and CDR2 is SYGVKD. The CDR3 spells CAISDKQYLNTGELFF. Written as DNA, the CDR3 is TGTGCCATCAGTGACAAACAGTATTTGAACACCGGGGAGCTGTTTTTT.

The chain has TRBV30 and TRBJ1-1; no definite D call. The length of the CDR3 is 15 residues. Germline CDR1 GTSNPN, CDR2 SVGIG (reference sequence). The ends were cut back, 0 bases at V and 1 base at J, with 12 bases in the middle. The CDR3 is CAWSVTFVGNTEAFF. CDR3 nucleotides: TGTGCCTGGAGTGTAACGTTCGTGGGGAACACTGAAGCTTTCTTT.

Ten or more counts support this clonotype. This chain joins TRBV18 and TRBJ1-1; D not resolved. The germline V gene has CDR1 KGHSH and CDR2 LQKENI. Trimming took 3 bases from V and 0 from J, leaving 5 bases between them. The CDR3 has 13 residues. The CDR3 DNA reads TGTGCCAGCTCACCCGGCCTGAACACTGAAGCTTTCTTT. Protein sequence: CASSPGLNTEAFF.

This clonotype was counted at least ten times. V usage is TRBV28 and J usage is TRBJ1-1, with 9 nucleotides matching TRBD1. CDR3 size: 15 residues. Germline V gives CDR1 MDHEN, CDR2 SYDVKM. V shed 8 bases and J 5 bases; nucleotides not matched to a gene: 12. The CDR3 DNA sequence: TGTGCCAGCTCTACTTACAGGGGGCTGTGGACTGAAGCTTTCTTT. Its translation: CASSTYRGLWTEAFF. Full variable domain (remainder filled in from reference TRBV28 and TRBJ1-1): DVKVTQSSRYLVKRTGEKVFLECVQDMDHENMFWYRQDPGLGLRLIYFSYDVKMKEKGDIPEGYSVSREKKERFSLILESASTNQTSMYLCASSTYRGLWTEAFFGQGTRLTVV.

There are many counts of this clonotype. The V gene is TRBV7-9, the J gene TRBJ1-6, with D hard to call. V shed 8 bases and J shed 9 bases, with 20 bases lying between them. Germline V CDR1 and CDR2: SEHNR, FQNEAQ (reference sequence). This CDR3 is built from 15 residues. This chain's CDR3 is CASGSGAPASSPLHF. In DNA, the CDR3 is TGTGCCAGCGGTTCCGGAGCACCGGCGAGTTCACCCCTCCACTTT.

This clonotype was seen more than once but under ten times. This chain links TRBV6-2 or TRBV6-3 with TRBJ2-1, with 7 bases matching TRBD1. The CDR3 contains 15 residues. Per the germline V gene, CDR1 is MNHEY and CDR2 is SVGEGT. V shed 8 bases and J 0 bases; nucleotides not matched to a gene: 7. The CDR3: CASLTGQSSYNEQFF. As DNA, the CDR3 is TGTGCCAGCTTGACGGGACAGAGCTCCTACAATGAGCAGTTCTTC.

The genes are TRBV10-1 and TRBJ2-1, with 9 bases matching TRBD1. Germline assignment: CDR1 WNHNN and CDR2 SYGVQD (reference sequence). The CDR3 covers 14 residues. J lost 5 bases, V lost 4 bases, and 3 bases had no gene match. The CDR3, as DNA: TGCGCCAGCAGTGGGACAGGGGCGGACAATGAGCAGTTCTTC. Its protein is CASSGTGADNEQFF.

This clonotype was picked up one time. The chain combines TRBV7-9 with TRBJ1-5; no clear D gene. The V end was cut by 5 bases, the J end by 2 bases, with 16 bases between. The CDR3 runs 16 residues. CDR1 and CDR2 (germline): SEHNR, FQNEAQ (reference sequence). This CDR3 reads CASSRGQVGGNQPQHF. DNA of the CDR3: TGTGCCAGCAGCAGAGGGCAGGTTGGAGGCAATCAGCCCCAGCATTTT.

This clonotype showed up many times. The rearrangement joins TRBV5-6 to TRBJ2-1; 8 nucleotides align to TRBD2. This CDR3 comprises 17 residues. Per the germline V gene, CDR1 is SGHDT and CDR2 is YYEEEE. Germline trimming cut 3 bases from V and 6 bases from J; bases unmatched to any gene: 14. The DNA of the CDR3 is TGTGCCAGCAGCTCCCCTAGCGGGCTATTGGTCGGCAATGAGCAGTTCTTC. Its protein product is CASSSPSGLLVGNEQFF.

This clonotype has at least ten counts. Here the CDR3 reads CSAPPRQSNEQFF. The DNA for the CDR3 is TGCAGTGCTCCGCCCAGACAGAGCAATGAGCAGTTCTTC. The rearrangement links TRBV20-1 to TRBJ2-1; D is perhaps TRBD1 (5 bases). The V and J ends lost 5 bases and 6 bases respectively, with 14 bases between them. The CDR3 runs to 13 residues. Germline CDR1 reads DFQATT; CDR2 reads SNEGSKA (reference sequence).

This clonotype was recorded many times. The V call is TRBV29-1, the J call TRBJ2-5; 7 positions match TRBD1. CDR1 and CDR2 from the germline V gene are SQVTM and ANQGSEA. The V and J ends lost 7 bases and 3 bases, in that order; junction bases with no gene match: 5. The CDR3 extends over 12 amino acids. This CDR3 reads CSGRQGEETQYF. As DNA, the CDR3 is TGCAGCGGTCGACAGGGTGAAGAGACCCAGTACTTC.

This clonotype showed up many times. The CDR3 sequence: CASSYPQDPREPNTGELFF. The CDR3 DNA reads as TGTGCCAGCAGTTACCCACAGGACCCCAGGGAGCCAAACACCGGGGAGCTGTTTTTT. The V call is TRBV6-6, the J call TRBJ2-2; either TRBD1 or TRBD2 may fit D (5 bases each). The germline gives CDR1 MNHNY, CDR2 SVGAGI (reference sequence). CDR3 length equals 19 residues. Trimming shortened V by 2 bases and J by 2 bases, and 21 bases separated the two germline ends.

The sample holds many counts of this clonotype. The V gene is TRBV7-9, the J gene TRBJ2-7, with D maybe TRBD2 (5 bases). Looked up from germline, CDR1 is SEHNR and CDR2 is FQNEAQ (reference sequence). The CDR3 is made up of 14 amino acids. V dropped 5 bases and J dropped 0 bases, with 11 bases sitting between them. In DNA, the CDR3 is TGTGCCAGCAGCCTAGACTACTACTCCTACGAGCAGTACTTC. Amino acids: CASSLDYYSYEQYF.

This clonotype has a count of ten or more. The chain is built from TRBV10-3 and TRBJ2-7; 7 nucleotides match TRBD1. The germline gives CDR1 ENHRY, CDR2 SYGVKD. Trimming cost V 4 bases and J 5 bases; bases outside gene matches: 8. The CDR3 sequence is 14 residues long. CDR3 loop: CAISGTDRAHEQYF. As DNA, the CDR3 is TGTGCCATCAGTGGAACCGACAGGGCCCACGAGCAGTACTTC.

This clonotype was seen many times. The rearrangement uses TRBV7-9 and TRBJ2-7, with 11 bases lining up with TRBD2. CDR1 and CDR2 (germline): SEHNR, FQNEAQ (reference sequence). The V gene end was trimmed by 4 bases and the J gene end by 6 bases; junction bases not matched to a gene: 11. The CDR3 contains 16 residues. CDR3 protein: CASSSTQTSGSREQYF. DNA of the CDR3: TGTGCCAGCAGCTCAACCCAAACTAGCGGGAGTCGCGAGCAGTACTTC.

Remarks on this clonotype: A much larger clone differs by one base, so this may be a read error. This chain uses TRBV6-2 or TRBV6-3 with TRBJ2-1, with TRBD2 as a possible D gene (6 bases). Germline lookup yields CDR1 MNHEY and CDR2 SVGEGT. The CDR3 length is 12 residues. CDR3 sequence reads: CASTSRYNKQFF. CDR3 sequence (DNA): TGTGCCAGTACTAGCAGGTACAATAAGCAGTTCTTC.

Concerning this clonotype itself: This sequence is one base from a far larger clone and is likely a read error. The chain links TRBV7-2 to TRBJ2-7, with 9 bases lining up with TRBD2. The CDR3 runs to 20 residues. The junction had 29 bases not matched to a gene; V was cut back by 7 bases and J by 7 bases. Germline-derived CDR1 and CDR2 are SGHTA and FQGNSA. The CDR3 DNA reads TGTGCCAGCAACTCAGGACCAGGCGGCCTAGCGGGAAATTACTACAATGAGCAGTACTTC. Translated: CASNSGPGGLAGNYYNEQYF.